This TCR beta chain was captured in a study of PD-1 blockade in classical Hodgkin lymphoma. Broader study findings: As was reported, newly diagnosed patients showed lower baseline TCR diversity than healthy donors did.

Sequencing used immunoSEQ multiplex PCR; TCRdb keeps in-frame clones, though not all of them. This table holds about 100,000 clones, roughly nine tenths found once. Trimming removed 0 bases from V and 5 bases from J; junction bases left unmatched: 8. The CDR3 sequence is 15 residues long. Looked up from germline, CDR1 is SQVTM and CDR2 is ANQGSEA. No patient escaped relapse after autologous stem cell transplantation, and brentuximab vedotin exposure varied. Classifying best responses yielded complete response, partial response or progressive disease. Turning to this clone: What it binds is not known.

Here the sequenced sample was peripheral blood mononuclear cells (PBMCs), taken before the second cycle of nivolumab. This TCR came from a human donor with classical Hodgkin lymphoma. The chain recombines TRBV29-1 with TRBJ1-2; 8 bases are a match to TRBD1. In DNA form, the CDR3 reads TGCAGCGTTGAAGATCGGTCAGGGGGCGCTTATGGCTACACCTTC. Its translation: CSVEDRSGGAYGYTF.